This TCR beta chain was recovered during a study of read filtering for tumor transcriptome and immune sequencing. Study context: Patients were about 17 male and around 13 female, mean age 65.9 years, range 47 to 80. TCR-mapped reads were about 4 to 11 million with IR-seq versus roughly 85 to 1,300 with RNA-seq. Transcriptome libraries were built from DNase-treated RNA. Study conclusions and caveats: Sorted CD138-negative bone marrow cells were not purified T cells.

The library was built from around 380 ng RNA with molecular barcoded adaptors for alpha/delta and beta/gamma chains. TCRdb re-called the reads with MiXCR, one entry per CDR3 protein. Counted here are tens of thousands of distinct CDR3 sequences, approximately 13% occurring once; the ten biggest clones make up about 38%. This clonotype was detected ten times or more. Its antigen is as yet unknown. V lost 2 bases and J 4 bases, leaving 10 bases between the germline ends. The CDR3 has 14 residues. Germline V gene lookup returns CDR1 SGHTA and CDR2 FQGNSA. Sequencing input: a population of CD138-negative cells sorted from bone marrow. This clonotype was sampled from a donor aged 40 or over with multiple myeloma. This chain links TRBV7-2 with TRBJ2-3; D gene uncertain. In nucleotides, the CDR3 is TGTGCCAGCAGCTTATTGGGCAAGGCAGATACGCAGTATTTT. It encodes CASSLLGKADTQYF.